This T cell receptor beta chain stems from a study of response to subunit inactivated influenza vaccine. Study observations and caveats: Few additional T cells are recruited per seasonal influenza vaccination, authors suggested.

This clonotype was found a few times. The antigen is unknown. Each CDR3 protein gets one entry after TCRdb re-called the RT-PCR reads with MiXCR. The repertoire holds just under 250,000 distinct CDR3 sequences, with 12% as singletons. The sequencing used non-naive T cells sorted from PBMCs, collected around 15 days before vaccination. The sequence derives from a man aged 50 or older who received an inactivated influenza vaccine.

The chain's CDR3 is CASSEALVSYEQYF. DNA for the CDR3: TGTGCCAGCAGTGAAGCGCTTGTTTCCTACGAGCAGTACTTC. This chain joins TRBV2 and TRBJ2-7; D is undetermined. The CDR3 spans 14 residues. Germline CDR1 reads SNHLY; CDR2 reads FYNNEI. Trimming cost V 0 bases and J 1 base, with 7 bases left between them.